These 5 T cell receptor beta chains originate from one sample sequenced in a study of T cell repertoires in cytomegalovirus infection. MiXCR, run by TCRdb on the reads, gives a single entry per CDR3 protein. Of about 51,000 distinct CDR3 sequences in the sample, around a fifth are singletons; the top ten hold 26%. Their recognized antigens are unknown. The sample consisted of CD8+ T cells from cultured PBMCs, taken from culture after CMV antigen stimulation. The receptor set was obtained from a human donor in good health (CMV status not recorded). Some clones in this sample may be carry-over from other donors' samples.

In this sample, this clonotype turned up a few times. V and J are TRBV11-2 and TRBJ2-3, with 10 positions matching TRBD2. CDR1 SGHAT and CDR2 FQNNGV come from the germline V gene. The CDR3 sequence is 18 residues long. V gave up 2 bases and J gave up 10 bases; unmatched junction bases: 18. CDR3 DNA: TGTGCCAGCAGCTTACCGTCCGGGGGTAGCGGGAGGAGTTCGTCGCAGTATTTT. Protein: CASSLPSGGSGRSSSQYF.

The CDR3 reads CASSHSAGAYNEQFF. The CDR3 coding sequence is TGCGCCAGCAGCCACTCAGCGGGGGCCTACAATGAGCAGTTCTTC. This chain connects TRBV4-3 to TRBJ2-1; 8 bases are shared with TRBD2. CDR3 length: 15 amino acids. Germline CDR1 LGHNA, CDR2 YSLEER. J lost 2 bases, V lost 3 bases, and 3 bases had no gene match.

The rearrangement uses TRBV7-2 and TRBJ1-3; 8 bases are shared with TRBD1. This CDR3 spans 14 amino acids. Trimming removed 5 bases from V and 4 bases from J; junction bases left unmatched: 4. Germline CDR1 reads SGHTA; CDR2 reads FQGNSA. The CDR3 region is CASSGRDRGNTIYF. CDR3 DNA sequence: TGTGCCAGCAGCGGCCGGGACAGGGGAAACACCATATATTTT.

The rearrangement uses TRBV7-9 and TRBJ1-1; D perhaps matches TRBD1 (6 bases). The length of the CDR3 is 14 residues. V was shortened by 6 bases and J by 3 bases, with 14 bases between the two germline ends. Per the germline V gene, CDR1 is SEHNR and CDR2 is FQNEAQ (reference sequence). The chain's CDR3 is CASSWTELHTEAFF. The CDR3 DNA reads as TGTGCCAGCAGTTGGACAGAACTTCACACTGAAGCTTTCTTT.

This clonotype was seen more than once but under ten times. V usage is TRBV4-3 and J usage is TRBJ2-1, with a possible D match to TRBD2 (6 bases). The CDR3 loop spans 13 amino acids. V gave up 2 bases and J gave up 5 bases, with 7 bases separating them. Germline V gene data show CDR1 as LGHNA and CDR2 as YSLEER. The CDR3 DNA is TGCGCCAGCAGCCAAAGGGAGGACAATGAGCAGTTCTTC. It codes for CASSQREDNEQFF.